The TCR beta chain under discussion was sequenced for a study of CD8 T cells in ankylosing spondylitis. Study-wide results and caveats: Disease-linked clones bore a CD8+ phenotype, appearing relatively rarely in peripheral blood. Disease-associated clones were reportedly significantly overrepresented in matched ankylosing spondylitis synovial fluid.

Generation of TCR beta libraries employed quantitative 5'-RACE incorporating molecular barcodes. From the 5' RACE reads, TCRdb called clonotypes with MiXCR, one entry per CDR3 protein. Of 250,000 or so distinct CDR3 sequences in the sample, roughly a quarter were seen once. This clonotype was seen many times. Its antigen is undetermined. Germline CDR1 MNHEY, CDR2 SMNVEV (reference sequence). This CDR3 contains 14 residues. V was shortened by 5 bases and J by 8 bases, with 15 bases between the two germline ends. The TCR sequence derives from a male donor with ankylosing spondylitis or in good health (not recorded which). This chain joins TRBV27 and TRBJ1-4, with D maybe TRBD1 (5 bases). Sequencing was done on a sample of blood, either unsorted or a sorted T cell fraction (not recorded which). As DNA, the CDR3 is TGTGCCAGCAGTCCGCGACAGTTCGGGGAAAAACTGTTTTTT. This translates into CASSPRQFGEKLFF.